A single T cell receptor beta chain is shown here with its context. Only in-frame clones appear in the TCRdb table, and some are missing; sequencing was by immunoSEQ multiplex PCR. The table lists roughly 400,000 clones, around nine tenths of them singletons. The CDR3 extends over 14 amino acids. V lost 4 bases to trimming and J lost 4 bases, with 12 bases between them. In germline, CDR1 is LNHNV, CDR2 YYDKDF (reference sequence). The data derive from a study of blood T cell repertoires in COVID-19. This sequence originates from a woman in her late teens or twenties who had been exposed to COVID-19. Sequencing was performed on PBMCs or T cells enriched from blood (not recorded which). V usage is TRBV15 and J usage is TRBJ2-3; D gene uncertain. In nucleotides, the CDR3 is TGTGCCACCAGCACCACCCGACGGGCAGATACGCAGTATTTT. This codes for CATSTTRRADTQYF. The full variable domain, completed using reference TRBV15 and TRBJ2-3, is DAMVIQNPRYQVTQFGKPVTLSCSQTLNHNVMYWYQQKSSQAPKLLFHYYDKDFNNEADTPDNFQSRRPNTSFCFLDIRSPGLGDTAMYLCATSTTRRADTQYFGPGTRLTVL.